What follows are 15 T cell receptor beta chains derived from one specimen sequenced in a study of blood T cell repertoires in COVID-19 (dated by TCRdb to between 2020 and 2021). Libraries were made using the immunoSEQ multiplex PCR assay. TCRdb took this table from immuneACCESS and kept in-frame rearrangements with V and J called. Such tables lack part of the clones; where checked against another copy, unresolved V genes explain under half of the gap, and the rest is unexplained. The sample records roughly 16,000 clones, 70% to 90% of which are singletons. About 49% of the sample rests with the top ten. The source material was peripheral blood. These receptors all stem from a human donor in a cohort sampled during active COVID-19.

The chain couples TRBV3-1 (or the pseudogene TRBV3-2) to TRBJ2-2; D call uncertain. The ends were cut back, 3 bases at V and 5 bases at J, with 7 bases in the middle. CDR1 is LGHDT and CDR2 is YNNKEL in the germline V gene (reference sequence). The CDR3 runs to 13 residues. CDR3 nucleotides: TGTGCCAGCAGCCACCCCCTTACCGGGGAGCTGTTTTTT. This sequence encodes CASSHPLTGELFF.

The CDR3 loop reads CASSVREEYYGYTF. Written as DNA, the CDR3 is TGTGCCAGCAGTGTACGAGAGGAGTACTATGGCTACACCTTC. The chain links TRBV2 to TRBJ1-2; D is uncertain. The germline V gene encodes CDR1 SNHLY and CDR2 FYNNEI. V was shortened by 4 bases and J by 3 bases, with 12 bases between the two germline ends. The CDR3 covers 14 residues.

This clone was counted only a few times. The chain carries TRBV7-9 and TRBJ1-5, with D possibly TRBD1 on 6 matching bases. V lost 5 bases to trimming and J lost 2 bases, with 16 bases between them. The length of the CDR3 is 16 residues. The germline V gene has CDR1 SEHNR and CDR2 FQNEAQ (reference sequence). The DNA of the CDR3 is TGTGCCAGCAGCGCAGAGGGGGGGCGAGGCAATCAGCCCCAGCATTTT. Protein sequence: CASSAEGGRGNQPQHF. The variable domain in full, completed from reference TRBV7-9 and TRBJ1-5, reads DTGVSQNPRHKITKRGQNVTFRCDPISEHNRLYWYRQTLGQGPEFLTYFQNEAQLEKSRLLSDRFSAERPKGSFSTLEIQRTEQGDSAMYLCASSAEGGRGNQPQHFGDGTRLSIL.

The V gene is TRBV19, the J gene TRBJ2-7, with 14 bases identical to TRBD2. After removal of 4 bases from V and 4 bases from J, the junction contained 15 bases not matched to a gene. The CDR3 runs 19 residues. Germline V CDR1 and CDR2: LNHDA, SQIVND (reference sequence). DNA of the CDR3: TGTGCCAGTAGTACAGCAGGGGGACTAGCGGGGGATCTCCCGTACGAGCAGTACTTC. Translating gives CASSTAGGLAGDLPYEQYF.

The V call is TRBV19, the J call TRBJ1-4, with TRBD1 matching 11 bases. The CDR3 is made up of 15 amino acids. From germline, CDR1 is LNHDA and CDR2 SQIVND (reference sequence). J was trimmed by 5 bases and V by 4 bases; bases with no gene match: 3. CDR3 sequence reads: CASSRTGGENEKLFF. The CDR3 DNA is TGTGCCAGTAGTAGGACAGGGGGCGAGAATGAAAAACTGTTTTTT.

The V and J genes are TRBV5-1 and TRBJ2-5; possibly TRBD2 for D (6 bases). The germline V gene has CDR1 SGHRS and CDR2 YFSETQ. With 0 bases removed from V and 4 bases from J, the gap between germline ends came to 7 bases. The CDR3 has 13 residues. The DNA for the CDR3 is TGCGCCAGCAGCTTGGGGAGGGCAGAGACCCAGTACTTC. Residues: CASSLGRAETQYF.

The chain carries TRBV5-1 and TRBJ2-1, with 15 bases that match TRBD2. In germline, CDR1 is SGHRS, CDR2 YFSETQ. The CDR3 is made up of 17 amino acids. After removal of 2 bases from V and 5 bases from J, the junction contained 5 bases not matched to a gene. In DNA form, the CDR3 reads TGCGCCAGCAGCTTTGGACTAGCGGGGGGGCTCGACAATGAGCAGTTCTTC. Translating it yields CASSFGLAGGLDNEQFF.

This rearrangement joins TRBV24-1 to TRBJ2-5, with 7 bases fitting TRBD1. Germline assignment: CDR1 KGHDR and CDR2 SFDVKD. V lost 4 bases to trimming and J lost 4 bases; unmatched junction nucleotides: 8. CDR3 length: 15 residues. DNA for the CDR3: TGTGCCACCAGTGACCCTACAGGGGCGGGAGAGACCCAGTACTTC. Encoded protein: CATSDPTGAGETQYF.

The chain employs TRBV6-6 and TRBJ1-2, with 10 bases matching TRBD1. Germline trimming cut 6 bases from V and 8 bases from J; bases unmatched to any gene: 12. The germline gives CDR1 MNHNY, CDR2 SVGAGI (reference sequence). The CDR3 is 15 amino acids. CDR3 bases: TGTGCCAGCAGCACCGGGGACAGGGGCATGGGCGGCTACACCTTC. This codes for CASSTGDRGMGGYTF.

The chain carries TRBV6-6 and TRBJ2-2, with D possibly being TRBD1 (7 bases). The CDR3 is 16 residues long. The V gene's germline CDR1 is MNHNY and CDR2 SVGAGI (reference sequence). V was pared by 2 bases and J by 4 bases, with 14 bases between. CDR3: CASSYLRGVGTGELFF. The CDR3, as DNA: TGTGCCAGCAGTTACCTCAGGGGGGTGGGCACCGGGGAGCTGTTTTTT.

The rearrangement links TRBV6-6 to TRBJ1-2; 7 bases line up with TRBD1. The CDR3 length is 15 residues. Germline values: CDR1 MNHNY, CDR2 SVGAGI (reference sequence). J gave up 7 bases and V 5 bases, and 13 bases lay outside the gene matches. As DNA, the CDR3 is TGTGCCAGCAGTACCCCTGACAGGGACGGTGGTGGCTACACCTTC. It specifies CASSTPDRDGGGYTF.

The chain links TRBV19 to TRBJ2-7; 7 positions match TRBD1. This CDR3 is 14 amino acids long. Per the germline V gene, CDR1 is LNHDA and CDR2 is SQIVND (reference sequence). V trimming: 10 bases; J trimming: 3 bases; junction bases outside the gene matches: 12. This chain's CDR3 is CATKARQGYYEQYF. The CDR3 region has the DNA TGTGCCACCAAGGCGCGACAGGGATACTACGAGCAGTACTTC.

The V and J genes are TRBV5-1 and TRBJ2-3, with 7 bases that match TRBD1. J lost 2 bases, V lost 0 bases, and 3 bases had no gene match. The CDR3 covers 15 residues. CDR1 and CDR2 from the germline V gene are SGHRS and YFSETQ. The CDR3 region is CASSLATGATDTQYF. The CDR3, as DNA: TGCGCCAGCAGCTTGGCTACAGGGGCCACAGATACGCAGTATTTT.

The chain has TRBV7-6 and TRBJ2-7; 8 positions match TRBD2. CDR1 SGHVS and CDR2 FNYEAQ come from the germline V gene. Trimming took 2 bases from V and 6 from J; bases not matched to a gene: 15. This CDR3 has 17 residues. CDR3 region: CASSLRLSGGPSVEQYF. The CDR3 nucleotides read TGTGCCAGCAGCTTAAGGTTATCGGGGGGGCCGAGTGTCGAGCAGTACTTC.

The rearrangement uses TRBV3-1 (or the pseudogene TRBV3-2) and TRBJ2-3; 10 nucleotides align to TRBD2. V shed 0 bases, J shed 8 bases, and the junction held 8 bases outside the gene matches. In germline, CDR1 is LGHDT, CDR2 YNNKEL (reference sequence). The CDR3 spans 16 residues. DNA of the CDR3: TGTGCCAGCAGCCAAGATTTAGCGGGGGGACCCATTACGCAGTATTTT. It yields the protein CASSQDLAGGPITQYF.